Each of the 5 T cell receptor beta chains below was sequenced from the same sample in a study of T cell clonotyping in hematopoietic cell transplantation. Libraries were prepared by immunoSEQ multiplex PCR; TCRdb keeps only in-frame clonotypes and omits some of them. The sample yields about 10,000 clones, approximately 94% seen once. Here the sequenced sample was PBMCs, taken 100 days after allogeneic stem cell transplant. Source of these receptors: a male patient between 45 and 59 years old who had an allogeneic stem cell transplant from a related donor, so T cells may come from the graft donor. Some clones in this sample may be carry-over from other donors' samples.

V is TRBV28 and J is TRBJ2-1; possibly TRBD1 for D (5 bases). The CDR3 has 16 residues. V lost 4 bases to trimming and J lost 3 bases, with 16 bases between them. Germline V gives CDR1 MDHEN, CDR2 SYDVKM. The CDR3 sequence is CASSYFVNRNYNEQFF. CDR3 nucleotides: TGTGCCAGCAGTTATTTCGTGAACAGGAACTACAATGAGCAGTTCTTC.

J is TRBJ1-5 and V is TRBV6-6, with D perhaps TRBD1 (6 bases). Germline-derived CDR1 and CDR2 are MNHNY and SVGAGI (reference sequence). The CDR3 has 16 amino acids. Deletions cut 0 bases from V and 5 bases from J, with 14 bases between. The CDR3 DNA is TGTGCCAGCAGTTACTCGAACACAGGGATAGATCAGCCCCAGCATTTT. It is translated as CASSYSNTGIDQPQHF.

Worth noting for this clone: The sample has other DNA sequences that encode this CDR3 too. CDR3 sequence reads: CASSITSGAYNEQFF. For the CDR3, the DNA is TGTGCCAGTAGTATAACTAGCGGTGCCTACAATGAGCAGTTCTTC. V gene TRBV19 combines with J gene TRBJ2-1; TRBD2 aligns across 8 bases. The CDR3 is 15 residues long. Unmatched junction bases numbered 2, after V lost 2 bases and J lost 2 bases. CDR1 is LNHDA, CDR2 SQIVND, per germline (reference sequence).

In nucleotides, the CDR3 is TGTGCCAGCAGCTACTTTGGTGGGGGCGATCAGCCCCAGCATTTT. This encodes CASSYFGGGDQPQHF. The rearrangement links TRBV7-9 to TRBJ1-5; tentatively, D is TRBD1 (6 bases). Germline CDR1 reads SEHNR; CDR2 reads FQNEAQ (reference sequence). Trimming took 4 bases from V and 5 from J, leaving 15 bases between them. The CDR3 is 15 residues long. Filled out from reference TRBV7-9 and TRBJ1-5, the complete variable domain reads DTGVSQNPRHKITKRGQNVTFRCDPISEHNRLYWYRQTLGQGPEFLTYFQNEAQLEKSRLLSDRFSAERPKGSFSTLEIQRTEQGDSAMYLCASSYFGGGDQPQHFGDGTRLSIL.

The chain joins TRBV7-2 to TRBJ2-7; 7 bases align to TRBD2. Germline V CDR1 and CDR2: SGHTA, FQGNSA. V dropped 3 bases and J dropped 3; count of bases not matched to a gene: 5. The CDR3 sequence is 14 residues long. CDR3: CASSFTSAYYEQYF. In nucleotides, the CDR3 is TGTGCCAGCAGCTTTACTAGCGCCTACTACGAGCAGTACTTC.